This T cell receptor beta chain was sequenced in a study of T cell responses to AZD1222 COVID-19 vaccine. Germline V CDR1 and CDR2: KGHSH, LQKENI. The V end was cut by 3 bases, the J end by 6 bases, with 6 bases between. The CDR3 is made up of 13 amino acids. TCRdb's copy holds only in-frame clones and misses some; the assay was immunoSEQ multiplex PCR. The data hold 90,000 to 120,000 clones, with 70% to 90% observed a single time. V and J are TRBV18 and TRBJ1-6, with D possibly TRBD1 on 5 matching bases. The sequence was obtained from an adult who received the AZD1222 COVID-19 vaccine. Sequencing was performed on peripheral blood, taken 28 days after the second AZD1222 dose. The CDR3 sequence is CASSPGRNSPLHF. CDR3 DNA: TGTGCCAGCTCACCGGGGCGTAATTCACCCCTCCACTTT.